Listed below are T cell receptor beta chains from one sample, sequenced in a study of T cell clonotyping in hematopoietic cell transplantation. The table came from immunoSEQ multiplex PCR; TCRdb's copy has only in-frame clones and leaves some out. In the table there are about 12,000 clones, around nine tenths of which are singletons. The sample consisted of PBMCs, taken 100 days after allogeneic stem cell transplant. These receptors were obtained from a female patient aged 50-60 years who had an allogeneic stem cell transplant from an unrelated donor, so the T cells may come from the graft donor. Some clones in this sample may be carry-over from other donors' samples. Each CDR3 is given with its conserved first and last residue. A D gene is named only where the DNA matches it firmly.

j_gene: TRBJ1-1
d_gene: -
v_gene: TRBV29-1
len: 13
CDR3nt: TGCAGCGTTGTACAGGGACAGAACACTGAAGCTTTCTTT
CDR3aa: CSVVQGQNTEAFF

j_gene: TRBJ2-1
d_gene: -
v_gene: TRBV6-5
len: 14
CDR3nt: TGTGCCAGCAGTTACGGGGGGGCCATCAATGAGCAGTTCTTC
CDR3aa: CASSYGGAINEQFF

j_gene: TRBJ2-7
d_gene: TRBD2
v_gene: TRBV6-6
len: 14
CDR3nt: TGTGCCAGCAGTCAACGGGGGCTAGCGGGAGGGCAGTACTTC
CDR3aa: CASSQRGLAGGQYF

j_gene: TRBJ2-7
d_gene: -
v_gene: TRBV7-2
len: 15
CDR3nt: TGTGCCAGCAGCTTGGTGGAACCCTTCATTGGGGGGCAGTACTTC
CDR3aa: CASSLVEPFIGGQYF

j_gene: TRBJ2-5
d_gene: TRBD1
v_gene: TRBV7-2
len: 13
CDR3nt: TGTGCCAGCACCTCGGACAGGGGGGAGACCCAGTACTTC
CDR3aa: CASTSDRGETQYF

j_gene: TRBJ1-5
d_gene: TRBD1
v_gene: TRBV7-8
len: 14
CDR3nt: TGTGCCAGCAGCTTGGACAGGAGGAATCAGCCCCAGCATTTT
CDR3aa: CASSLDRRNQPQHF

j_gene: TRBJ1-1
d_gene: -
v_gene: TRBV9
len: 14
CDR3nt: TGTGCCAGCAGCGTTACAGGCTGGAACACTGAAGCTTTCTTT
CDR3aa: CASSVTGWNTEAFF

j_gene: TRBJ2-3
d_gene: -
v_gene: TRBV4-1
len: 15
CDR3nt: TGCGCCAGCAGCCAAGCGCGGGGAGTGACAGATACGCAGTATTTT
CDR3aa: CASSQARGVTDTQYF

j_gene: TRBJ2-5
d_gene: TRBD2
v_gene: TRBV7-2
len: 15
CDR3nt: TGTGCCAGCCAGTCGGGACTAGCGCAGCAAGAGACCCAGTACTTC
CDR3aa: CASQSGLAQQETQYF

j_gene: TRBJ1-1
d_gene: -
v_gene: TRBV27
len: 14
CDR3nt: TGTGCCAGCAGCCTACTATTCGGGGTGGTTGAAGCTTTCTTT
CDR3aa: CASSLLFGVVEAFF